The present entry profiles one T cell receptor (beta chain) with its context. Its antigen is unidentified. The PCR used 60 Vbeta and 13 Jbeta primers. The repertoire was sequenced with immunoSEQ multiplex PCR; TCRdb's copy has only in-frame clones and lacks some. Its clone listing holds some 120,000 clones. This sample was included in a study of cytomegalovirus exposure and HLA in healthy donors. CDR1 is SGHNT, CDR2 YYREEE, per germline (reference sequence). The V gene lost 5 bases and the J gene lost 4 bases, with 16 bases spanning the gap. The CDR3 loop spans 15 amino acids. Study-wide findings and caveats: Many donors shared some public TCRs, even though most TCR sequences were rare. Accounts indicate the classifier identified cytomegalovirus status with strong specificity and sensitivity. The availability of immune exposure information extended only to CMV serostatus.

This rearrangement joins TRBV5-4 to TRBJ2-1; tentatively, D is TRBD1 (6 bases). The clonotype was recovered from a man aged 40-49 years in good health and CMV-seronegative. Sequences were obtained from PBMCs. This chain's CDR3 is CASRKDSGQYNEQFF. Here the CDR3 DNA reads TGTGCCAGCAGAAAGGACTCGGGACAATACAATGAGCAGTTCTTC.